This T cell receptor (beta chain) emerged from a study of blood T cell repertoires in COVID-19. Overall study: Material from acute and convalescent COVID-19 was sourced from the United States, Italy and Spain. PBMCs, B-cell-depleted T cells, or T cells were the source of the cDNA or gDNA that made up the material.

Germline values: CDR1 SGHNT, CDR2 YENEEA. Unmatched junction bases numbered 11, after V lost 4 bases and J lost 6 bases. The CDR3 contains 16 residues. In the authors' workflow: How many nucleated cells were present was estimated from reference gene primer amplification. Produced via immunoSEQ multiplex PCR; TCRdb's table is partial and in-frame only. Clonal size and the V and J genes are those of that table, whereas D and trimming came from the DNA. In the table there are about 150,000 clones, about 80% of which are singletons. Sequences were obtained from peripheral blood. This sequence joins TRBV11-3 and TRBJ2-3; 9 bases agree with TRBD2. This sequence originates from a woman aged 55-75 years with acute or convalescent COVID-19. CDR3 loop: CASSSRRLAGPDTQYF. The CDR3 nucleotides are TGTGCCAGCAGCTCCCGCCGGCTAGCGGGGCCGGATACGCAGTATTTT. The variable domain in full, with the rest retrieved from reference TRBV11-3 and TRBJ2-3, is EAGVVQSPRYKIIEKKQPVAFWCNPISGHNTLYWYLQNLGQGPELLIRYENEEAVDDSQLPKDRFSAERLKGVDSTLKIQPAELGDSAVYLCASSSRRLAGPDTQYFGPGTRLTVL.